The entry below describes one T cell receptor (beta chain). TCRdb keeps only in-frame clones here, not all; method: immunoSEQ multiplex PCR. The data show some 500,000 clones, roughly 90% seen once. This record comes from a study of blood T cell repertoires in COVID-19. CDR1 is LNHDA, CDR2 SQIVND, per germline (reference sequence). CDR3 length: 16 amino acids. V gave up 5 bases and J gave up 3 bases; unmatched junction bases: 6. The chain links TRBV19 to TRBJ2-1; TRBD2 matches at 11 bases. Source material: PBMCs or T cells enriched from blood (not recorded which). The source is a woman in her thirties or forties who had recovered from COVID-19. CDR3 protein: CASSPSLAGVYNEQFF. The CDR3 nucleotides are TGTGCCAGTAGTCCATCACTAGCGGGAGTCTACAATGAGCAGTTCTTC.